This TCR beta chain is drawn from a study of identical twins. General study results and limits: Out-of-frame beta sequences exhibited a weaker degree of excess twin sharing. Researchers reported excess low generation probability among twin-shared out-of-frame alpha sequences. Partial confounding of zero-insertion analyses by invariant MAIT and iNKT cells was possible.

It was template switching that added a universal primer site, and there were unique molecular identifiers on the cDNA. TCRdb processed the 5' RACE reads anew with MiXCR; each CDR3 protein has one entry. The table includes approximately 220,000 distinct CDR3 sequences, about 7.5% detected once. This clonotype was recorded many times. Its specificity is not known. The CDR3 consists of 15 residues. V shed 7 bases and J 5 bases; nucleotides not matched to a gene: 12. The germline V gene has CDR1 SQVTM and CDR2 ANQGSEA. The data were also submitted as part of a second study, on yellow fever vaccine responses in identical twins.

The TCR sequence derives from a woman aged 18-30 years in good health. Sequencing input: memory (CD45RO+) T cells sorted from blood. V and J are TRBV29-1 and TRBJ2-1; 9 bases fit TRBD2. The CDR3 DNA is TGCAGCGCAGCACACGGACTAGCGAGCGACAATGAGCAGTTCTTC. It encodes CSAAHGLASDNEQFF.